This T cell receptor beta chain was identified in a study of blood T cell repertoires in COVID-19 (TCRdb year 2020). The study in broad terms: Samples covering the acute and convalescent phases of COVID-19 were provided by collaborators in the United States, Italy and Spain. The material from the prospective study consisted of cDNA or gDNA derived from T cells, B-cell-depleted T cells, or PBMCs. The dataset comprised deeply sampled blood TCRbeta repertoires from subjects exposed to, actively infected with, or recovered from COVID-19. The repertoires were released in a freely available public database intended as a resource for research on the immune response to SARS-CoV-2. Samples came from the ongoing ImmuneRACE study (first 160 participants) plus 1,254 subjects from 6 global collaborators. Sample metadata almost always included a de-identified subject ID, COVID-19 status, age in years and sex. Where HLA class I and class II types were available, the types were taken from metadata supplied by the sample provider, not from assay-based typing. On the study overall, not on this receptor specifically: The quantity of clinical and demographic metadata differed by source and by participant and was supplied without curation.

V gives up 1 base and J gives up 8 bases, and the segment between their germline ends measures 24 bases. The CDR3 holds 17 amino acids from the cysteine to the phenylalanine. Kept here is only the CDR3 DNA, which spans 51 bases and is read in frame from base 1. Reading the germline V gene gives CDR1 KGHSH and CDR2 LQKENI. Of note for this clone: This receptor's antigen is unknown. Qualities for individual bases were not recorded, and no much larger clone is one base off.

Participants in the prospective study were aged 18 to 89 years, lived in under 30 United States geographic areas, and enrolled through a virtual design. In the prospective study, participants were assigned to cohorts based on the clinical history participants reported in a screening survey and a study questionnaire. Recovered participants in ImmuneRACE Cohort 3 were defined by two consecutive negative NP/OP PCR tests, clearance by a healthcare professional, or resolution of symptoms. Mobile phlebotomists in the prospective study collected whole blood, serum and a nasopharyngeal or oropharyngeal swab from every participant. Participants in the prospective study had the option to provide additional blood draws and questionnaires over a roughly 2-month period. Prospective study blood samples were shipped either frozen or at room temperature before DNA extraction. The immunoSEQ Assay, a bias-controlled multiplex PCR, was used to amplify TCRbeta CDR3 regions from genomic DNA. Per the source publication's procedure: Within the assay, amplification of reference gene primers was used to estimate how many nucleated cells each sample contained. To quantify the absolute abundance of each unique TCRbeta CDR3 rearrangement, sequence reads were collapsed and filtered. For each sample, productive Simpson clonality was calculated by taking the square root of Simpson's diversity index across productive rearrangements. The table was pulled from immuneACCESS by TCRdb, which kept in-frame rearrangements only. Such tables lose some clones; where checked, under half of the loss comes from unresolved V genes, and the rest has no known cause. V and J calls and clone size come straight from that table; D and trimming were deduced from the DNA. Within this sample are 200,000 to 250,000 clones, with 75% to 90% of them counted one time only. Around 9% of the sample comes from the top ten.

Here the chain combines TRBV18 and TRBJ2-7, with the D gene too uncertain to name. Sequencing input: PBMCs or T cells enriched from blood (not recorded which). This TCR was recovered from a man aged 35 to 55 who had recovered from COVID-19. The CDR3 reads CASSPRPGNLQPSKQYF. The nucleotide sequence reads TGTGCCAGCTCACCACGGCCAGGAAACTTGCAGCCCTCTAAGCAGTACTTC.